This T cell receptor (beta chain) originates from a study of control samples from healthy donors and cancer patients. Germline values: CDR1 SGHDN, CDR2 FVKESK. The V end lost 7 bases, the J end lost 2 bases, and 10 bases lay between the germline ends. This CDR3 has 13 amino acids. Assay: immunoSEQ multiplex PCR; the TCRdb copy retains only in-frame clones and omits some. The repertoire has about 160,000 clones, 96% of them found once; the top ten carry 1%. The origin of this receptor is a woman in her 30s in good health. The J gene is TRBJ2-3, the V gene TRBV14; unclear D gene. The sample consisted of blood. CDR3 region: CASNSRSTDTQYF. CDR3 in DNA: TGTGCCAGCAATTCCAGATCCACAGATACGCAGTATTTT.